In this sample, the clone carrying this TCR beta chain turned up many times. Its antigen is currently unknown. This sample was included in a study of Graves' ophthalmopathy and Graves' hyperthyroidism. At the level of the study: Peripheral blood was collected at initial diagnosis, before any treatment.

Study results and limitations: The model's prediction of ophthalmopathy progression had 65% to 71% sensitivity and around 72% specificity. Most thyroid clonotypes with frequency above 0.001 were detected in blood too.

V lost 5 bases and J lost 1, with 14 bases in between. This CDR3 region has 14 residues. CDR1 SQVTM and CDR2 ANQGSEA come from the germline V gene. Patients were diagnosed from clinical symptoms, serum thyroxine, TRAb, thyroid ultrasound and orbital computed tomography. Scientists amplified the TCR beta CDR3 regions from RNA transcripts. The authors performed first-round RT-PCR with HTBI primers and then a second-round multiplex PCR. TCRdb processed the multiplex PCR reads anew with MiXCR; each CDR3 protein has one entry. The sample lists 350,000 to 450,000 distinct CDR3 sequences, 18% occurring once.

This receptor was taken from a woman aged 18-29 years with Graves' ophthalmopathy. The rearrangement uses TRBV29-1 and TRBJ1-1; tentatively, D is TRBD1 (5 bases). Sequencing was performed on peripheral blood. The CDR3 here is CSVQRDSRNTEAFF. The DNA for the CDR3 is TGCAGCGTTCAACGAGACAGTCGGAACACTGAAGCTTTCTTT.